This T cell receptor beta chain was sequenced during a study of T-cell memory formation after mild COVID-19. General observations from the study: Those CD4+ clones that contracted were mainly in CM and EM (CD8+ ones in EMRA).

With constant-segment primers, 5'RACE yielded cDNA libraries of TCR alpha and TCR beta that carried sample barcodes and UMIs. TCRdb reprocessed the 5' RACE reads via MiXCR and lists one record per CDR3 protein. The sample consists of about 400,000 distinct CDR3 sequences, about a quarter of them appearing once. V was clipped by 3 bases and J by 2 bases; unmatched bases: 4. This CDR3 is 15 amino acids long. CDR1 and CDR2 from the germline V gene are LNHDA and SQIVND (reference sequence). As concerns this clonotype: The target antigen is unknown.

The chain uses TRBV19 and TRBJ2-1; 7 nucleotides align to TRBD1. Material for sequencing was PBMCs or a T cell subset sorted from them (not recorded which). The TCR sequence derives from an adult woman who had mild COVID-19 (a few samples of this study predate the infection). Cell type and time point are not known. The CDR3 region has the DNA TGTGCCAGTAGTATTGCCCAGGGGGCCTACAATGAGCAGTTCTTC. Protein product: CASSIAQGAYNEQFF.